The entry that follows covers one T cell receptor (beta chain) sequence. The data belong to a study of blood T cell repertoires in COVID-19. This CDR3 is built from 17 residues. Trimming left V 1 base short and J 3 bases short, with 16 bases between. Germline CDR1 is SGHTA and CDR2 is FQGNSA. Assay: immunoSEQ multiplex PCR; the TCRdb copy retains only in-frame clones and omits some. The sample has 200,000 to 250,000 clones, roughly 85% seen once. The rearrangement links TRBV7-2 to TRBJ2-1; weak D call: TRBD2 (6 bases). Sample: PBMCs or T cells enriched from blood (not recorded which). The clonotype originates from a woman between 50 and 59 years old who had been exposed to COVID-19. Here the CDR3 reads CASSLGGSASDYNEQFF. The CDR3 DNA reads TGTGCCAGCAGCTTAGGGGGCTCAGCTAGCGACTACAATGAGCAGTTCTTC.